This T cell receptor beta chain comes out of a study of blood T cell repertoires in COVID-19. The wider study: The United States, Italy and Spain supplied acute and convalescent COVID-19 samples. PBMCs, B-cell-depleted T cells, or T cells were the source of the cDNA or gDNA that made up the material.

In the original workflow: Researchers report that nucleated cell counts were estimated from reference gene primer amplification. Sequencing was performed with immunoSEQ multiplex PCR; in TCRdb, only in-frame clones are kept and a portion is missing. V and J calls and clone size follow that table, whereas D and trimming were derived from the DNA. The sample lists 130,000 or so clones; around 80% were seen once. This CDR3 spans 14 amino acids. Germline CDR1 reads SGHDN; CDR2 reads FVKESK. V was trimmed by 5 bases and J by 6 bases, leaving 13 bases between them. The V gene is TRBV14, the J gene TRBJ1-4; D perhaps matches TRBD1 (6 bases). This sequence was found in a man in his fifties with acute or convalescent COVID-19. The sequencing input was peripheral blood. This chain's CDR3 is CASSTRGRHEKLFF. The CDR3 nucleotides are TGTGCCAGCAGCACCAGGGGTCGGCATGAAAAACTGTTTTTT.